This T cell receptor (beta chain) was recorded in a study of cytomegalovirus exposure and HLA in healthy donors. Findings and caveats of the study: No immune exposure information besides CMV serostatus was available. Roughly even sequencing depth across donors was the assumption behind the presence/absence analyses. The majority of CMV-associated TCR beta chains were reported as apparently HLA-restricted in a later analysis.

The PCR used 60 Vbeta and 13 Jbeta primers. In the authors' workflow: Approximately 78 million unique TCR beta chains, approximately 11 million of them shared, were counted by a later analysis. Produced via immunoSEQ multiplex PCR; TCRdb's table is partial and in-frame only. V, J and clone size derive from that table, while D and trimming were established from the DNA sequence. The sample contains about 78,000 clones, more than 65% of which appear only once. Turning to this clone: The target antigen is unknown.

The sequence came from a woman between 40 and 50 years old in good health and CMV-seropositive. Sequencing was performed on PBMCs.

This chain's CDR3 is CASNQGEGGIHEQYF. CDR3 nucleotide sequence: TGTGCCAGTAACCAGGGAGAGGGAGGGATCCACGAGCAGTACTTC. This chain links TRBV6-1 with TRBJ2-7, with TRBD2 matching over 7 bases. There are 15 residues in the CDR3. Germline assignment: CDR1 MNHNS and CDR2 SASEGT. V lost 9 bases, J lost 5 bases, and 16 bases stayed unmatched.